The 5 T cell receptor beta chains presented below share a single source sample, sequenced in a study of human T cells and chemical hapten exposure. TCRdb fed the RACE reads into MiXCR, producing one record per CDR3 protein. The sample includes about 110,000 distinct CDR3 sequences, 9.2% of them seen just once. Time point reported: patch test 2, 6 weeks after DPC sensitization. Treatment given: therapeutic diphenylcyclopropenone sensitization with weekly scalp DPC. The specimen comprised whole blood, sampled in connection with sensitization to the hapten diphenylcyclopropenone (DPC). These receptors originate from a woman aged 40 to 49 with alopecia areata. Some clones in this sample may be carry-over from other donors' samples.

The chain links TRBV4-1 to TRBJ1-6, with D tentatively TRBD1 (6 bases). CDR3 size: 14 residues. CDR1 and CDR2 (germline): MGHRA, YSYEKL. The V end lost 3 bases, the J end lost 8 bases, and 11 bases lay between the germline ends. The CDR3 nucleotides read TGCGCCAGCAGCCAGGGGGCTAGGGATTCACCCCTCCACTTT. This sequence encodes CASSQGARDSPLHF.

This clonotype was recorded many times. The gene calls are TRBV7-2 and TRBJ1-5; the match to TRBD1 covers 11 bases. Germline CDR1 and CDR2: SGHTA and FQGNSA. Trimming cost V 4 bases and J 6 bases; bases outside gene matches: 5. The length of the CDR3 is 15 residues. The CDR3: CASSWGQGVTQPQHF. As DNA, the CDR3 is TGTGCCAGCAGCTGGGGACAGGGGGTCACTCAGCCCCAGCATTTT.

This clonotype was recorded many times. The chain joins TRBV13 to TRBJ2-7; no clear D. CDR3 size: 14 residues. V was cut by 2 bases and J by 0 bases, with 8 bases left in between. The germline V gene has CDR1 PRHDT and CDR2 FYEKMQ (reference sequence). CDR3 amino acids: CASSLNPSSYEQYF. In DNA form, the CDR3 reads TGTGCCAGCAGCTTAAACCCGAGCTCCTACGAGCAGTACTTC.

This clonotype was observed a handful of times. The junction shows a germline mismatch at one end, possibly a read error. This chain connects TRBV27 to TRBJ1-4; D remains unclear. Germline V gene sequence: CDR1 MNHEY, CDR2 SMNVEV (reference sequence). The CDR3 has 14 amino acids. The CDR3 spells CASRSGLTNGKLFF. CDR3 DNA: TGTGCCAGCAGAAGCGGACTCACGAATGGAAAACTGTTTTTT.

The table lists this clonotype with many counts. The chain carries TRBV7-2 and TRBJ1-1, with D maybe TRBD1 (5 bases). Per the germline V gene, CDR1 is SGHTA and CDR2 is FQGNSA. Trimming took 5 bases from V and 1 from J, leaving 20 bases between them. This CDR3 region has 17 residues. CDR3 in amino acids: CASSPDYRSLGNTEAFF. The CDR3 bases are TGTGCCAGCAGCCCAGACTACAGGTCCCTGGGGAACACTGAAGCTTTCTTT.